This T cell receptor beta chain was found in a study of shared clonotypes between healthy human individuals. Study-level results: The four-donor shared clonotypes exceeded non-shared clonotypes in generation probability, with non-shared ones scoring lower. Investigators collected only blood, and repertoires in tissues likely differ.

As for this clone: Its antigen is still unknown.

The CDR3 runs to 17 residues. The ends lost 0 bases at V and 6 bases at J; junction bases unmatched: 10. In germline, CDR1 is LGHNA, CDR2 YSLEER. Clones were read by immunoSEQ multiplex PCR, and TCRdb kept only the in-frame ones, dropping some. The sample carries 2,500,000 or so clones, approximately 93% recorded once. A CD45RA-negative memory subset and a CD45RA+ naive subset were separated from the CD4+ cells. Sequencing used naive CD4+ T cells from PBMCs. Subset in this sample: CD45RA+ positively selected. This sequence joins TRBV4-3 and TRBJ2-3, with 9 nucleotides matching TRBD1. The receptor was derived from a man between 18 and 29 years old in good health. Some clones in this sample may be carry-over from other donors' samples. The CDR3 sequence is CASSQDWTGVATDTQYF. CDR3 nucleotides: TGCGCCAGCAGCCAAGATTGGACAGGGGTGGCCACGGATACGCAGTATTTT.